This T cell receptor beta chain came from a study of OX40 agonist ivuxolimab in advanced cancers. This table comes from immunoSEQ multiplex PCR, and its TCRdb copy is limited to in-frame clones, with some not included. Of about 68,000 clones listed, 75% to 85% are singletons. This clonotype originated in an adult with an advanced solid tumor such as melanoma, head and neck, liver or kidney cancer. The sequenced sample was CD4+ or CD8+ T cells sorted from blood, obtained in a trial of the OX40 agonist ivuxolimab.

The CDR3 protein is CASSLGLRPYEQYF. The CDR3 bases are TGTGCCAGCAGCTTAGGTCTCAGACCCTACGAGCAGTACTTC. This sequence joins TRBV7-4 and TRBJ2-7; D gene uncertain. The CDR3 is 14 amino acids. Germline V gene sequence: CDR1 SGHVT, CDR2 SQSDAQ. The V and J ends lost 1 base and 2 bases respectively, with 9 bases between them.